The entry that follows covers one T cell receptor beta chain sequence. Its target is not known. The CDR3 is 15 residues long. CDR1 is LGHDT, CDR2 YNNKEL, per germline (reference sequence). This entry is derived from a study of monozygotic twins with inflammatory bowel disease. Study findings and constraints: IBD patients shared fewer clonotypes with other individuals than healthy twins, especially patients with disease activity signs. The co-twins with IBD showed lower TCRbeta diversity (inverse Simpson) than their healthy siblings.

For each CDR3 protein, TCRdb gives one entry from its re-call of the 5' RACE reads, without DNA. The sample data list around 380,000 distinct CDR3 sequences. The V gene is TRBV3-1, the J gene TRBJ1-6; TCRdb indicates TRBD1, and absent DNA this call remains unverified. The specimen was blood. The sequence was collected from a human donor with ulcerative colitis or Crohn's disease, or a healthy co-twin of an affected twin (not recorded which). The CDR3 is CASSPTGRINSRLHF. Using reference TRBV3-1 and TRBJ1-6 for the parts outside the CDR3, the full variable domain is DTAVSQTPKYLVTQMGNDKSIKCEQNLGHDTMYWYKQDSKKFLKIMFSYNNKELIINETVPNRFSPKSPDKAHLNLHINSLELGDSAVYFCASSPTGRINSRLHFGNGTRLTVT.